This TCR beta chain is drawn from a study of post-analysis software for immune sequencing data. Background on the study: Clinical courses comprised relapsing-remitting, secondary progressive and progressive-relapsing multiple sclerosis.

The study, taken as a whole, reports: Multiple sclerosis patients showed significantly lower normalized Chao1 diversity than controls did. Same-batch preparations were strongly co-clustered by F measure. Five or six TRBV segments were significantly more frequent in patients than in controls. TRBV5-6, TRBV5-1 and TRBV20-1 were among these segments.

This clonotype was seen once. Its antigen is still unknown. CDR1 and CDR2 from the germline V gene are DFQATT and SNEGSKA (reference sequence). The CDR3 is made up of 15 amino acids. V lost 5 bases and J lost 8; bases outside the gene matches: 15. Libraries were made from TCR beta cDNA, and they carried unique molecular identifiers. Researchers reported roughly 0.5 million cDNA molecules coming from around 1 to 10 million T cells. TCRdb re-analysed the PCR reads in MiXCR, keeping a single row per CDR3 protein. The sample holds about 800,000 distinct CDR3 sequences; roughly 27% are singletons and the top ten take 0.55% to 0.65%.

The TCR sequence derives from a girl aged 10 to 17 with multiple sclerosis. The sample comprised blood. The chain uses TRBV20-1 and TRBJ1-1; TRBD1 matches 9 bases. CDR3 protein: CSAASLGQGRSEAFF. The CDR3 DNA follows: TGCAGTGCTGCTTCTTTAGGACAGGGGAGGTCCGAAGCTTTCTTT.